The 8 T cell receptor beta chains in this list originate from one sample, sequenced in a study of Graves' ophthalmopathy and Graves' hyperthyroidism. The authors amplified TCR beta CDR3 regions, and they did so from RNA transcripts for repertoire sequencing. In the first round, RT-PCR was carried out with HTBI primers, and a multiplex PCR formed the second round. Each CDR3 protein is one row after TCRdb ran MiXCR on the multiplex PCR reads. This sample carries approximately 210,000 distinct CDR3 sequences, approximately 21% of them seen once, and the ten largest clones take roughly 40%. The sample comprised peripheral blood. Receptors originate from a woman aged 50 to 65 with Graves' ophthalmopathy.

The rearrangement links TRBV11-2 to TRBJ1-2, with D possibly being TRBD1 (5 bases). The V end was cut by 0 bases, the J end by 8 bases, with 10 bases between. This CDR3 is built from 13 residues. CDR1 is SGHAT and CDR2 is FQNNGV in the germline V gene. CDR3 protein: CASSLDPGSGYTF. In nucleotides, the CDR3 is TGTGCCAGCAGCTTAGACCCAGGGAGCGGCTACACCTTC.

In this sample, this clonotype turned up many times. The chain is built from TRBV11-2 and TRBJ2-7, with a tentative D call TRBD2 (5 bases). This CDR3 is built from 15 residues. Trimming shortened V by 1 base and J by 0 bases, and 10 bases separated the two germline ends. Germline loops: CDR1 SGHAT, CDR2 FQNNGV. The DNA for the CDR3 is TGTGCCAGCAGCTTAGGAGGGTCGCCCTCCTACGAGCAGTACTTC. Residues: CASSLGGSPSYEQYF.

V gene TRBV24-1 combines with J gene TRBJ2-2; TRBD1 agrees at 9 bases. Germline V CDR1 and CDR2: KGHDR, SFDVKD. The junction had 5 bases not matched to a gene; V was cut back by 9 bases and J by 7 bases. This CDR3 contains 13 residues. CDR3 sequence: CATGTGMGGELFF. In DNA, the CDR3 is TGTGCCACCGGGACAGGGATGGGCGGGGAGCTGTTTTTT.

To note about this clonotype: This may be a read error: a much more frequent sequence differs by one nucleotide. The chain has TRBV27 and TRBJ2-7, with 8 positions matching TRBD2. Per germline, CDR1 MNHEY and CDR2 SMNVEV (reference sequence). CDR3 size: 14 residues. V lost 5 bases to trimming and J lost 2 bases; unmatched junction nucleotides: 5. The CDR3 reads CASSLSGIPYEQYF. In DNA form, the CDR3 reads TGTGCCAGCAGTCTTAGCGGGATCCCCTACGAGCAGTACTTC.

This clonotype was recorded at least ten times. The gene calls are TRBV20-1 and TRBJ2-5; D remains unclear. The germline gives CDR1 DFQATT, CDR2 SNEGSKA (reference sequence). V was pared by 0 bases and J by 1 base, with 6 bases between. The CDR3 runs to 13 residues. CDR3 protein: CSARDVVQETQYF. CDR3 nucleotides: TGCAGTGCTAGAGATGTAGTCCAAGAGACCCAGTACTTC.

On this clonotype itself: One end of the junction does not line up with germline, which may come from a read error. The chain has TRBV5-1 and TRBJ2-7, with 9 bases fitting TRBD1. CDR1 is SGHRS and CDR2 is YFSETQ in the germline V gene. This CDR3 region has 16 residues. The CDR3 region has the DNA TGCGCCAGCAGTTTGCCCTCCGGGACAGGGCAATACGAGCGGTACTTC. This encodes CASSLPSGTGQYERYF.

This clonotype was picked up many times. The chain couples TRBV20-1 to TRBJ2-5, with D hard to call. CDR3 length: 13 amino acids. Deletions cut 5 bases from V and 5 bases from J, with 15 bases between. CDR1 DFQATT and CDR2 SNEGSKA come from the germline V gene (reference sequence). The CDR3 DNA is TGCAGTGCTGATGTGCGGTCCGGGGAGACCCAGTACTTC. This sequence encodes CSADVRSGETQYF.

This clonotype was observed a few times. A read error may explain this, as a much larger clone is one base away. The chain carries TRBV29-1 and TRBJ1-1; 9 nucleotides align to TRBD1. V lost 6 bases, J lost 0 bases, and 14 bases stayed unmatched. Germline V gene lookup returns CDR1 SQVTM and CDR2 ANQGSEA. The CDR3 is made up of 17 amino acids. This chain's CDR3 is CSVTRTGVFSMNTEAFF. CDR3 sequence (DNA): TGCAGCGTAACCCGGACAGGGGTTTTCTCCATGAACACTGAAGCTTTCTTT.